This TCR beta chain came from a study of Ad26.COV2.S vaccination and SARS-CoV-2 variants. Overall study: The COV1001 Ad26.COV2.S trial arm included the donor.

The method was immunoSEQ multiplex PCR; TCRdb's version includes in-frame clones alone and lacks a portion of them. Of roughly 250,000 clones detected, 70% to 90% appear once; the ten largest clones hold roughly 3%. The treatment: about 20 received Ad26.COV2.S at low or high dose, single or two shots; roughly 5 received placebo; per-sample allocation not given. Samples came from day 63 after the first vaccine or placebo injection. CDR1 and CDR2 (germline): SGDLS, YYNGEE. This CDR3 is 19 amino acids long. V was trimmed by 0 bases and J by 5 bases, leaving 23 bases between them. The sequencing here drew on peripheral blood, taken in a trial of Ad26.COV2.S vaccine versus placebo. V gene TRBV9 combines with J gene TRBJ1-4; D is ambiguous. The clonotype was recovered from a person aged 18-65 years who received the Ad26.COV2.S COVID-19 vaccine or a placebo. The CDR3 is CASSVVILRSRWVNEKLFF. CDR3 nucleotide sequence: TGTGCCAGCAGCGTAGTCATTTTGAGGTCACGGTGGGTAAATGAAAAACTGTTTTTT.